This T cell receptor beta chain was obtained from a study of OX40 agonist ivuxolimab in advanced cancers. Turning to the study itself: Averaging about 60 years in age, with a range of about 23 to 79, the cohort was approximately 84% male. Of the participants, approximately 44% had some prior anti-PD-1, anti-PD-L1 or anti-CTLA-4 therapy, which was allowed. Partial responses were achieved by three patients, of whom one had hepatocellular carcinoma and two had cutaneous melanoma.

Clones were sequenced by immunoSEQ multiplex PCR, and TCRdb holds only the in-frame ones, with some missing. The data hold some 60,000 clones, with about 90% observed a single time. General observations from the study: On average, CD8+ T cells showed a greater number of expanded clones than CD4+.

About this clone itself: Its antigen is not known.

Here the sequenced sample was CD4+ or CD8+ T cells sorted from blood, taken in a trial of the OX40 agonist ivuxolimab. This TCR derives from an adult with an advanced solid tumor such as melanoma, head and neck, liver or kidney cancer.

In DNA, the CDR3 is TGTCCTCGGCAGGGGAGCAATCAGCCCCAGCATTTT. It translates to CPRQGSNQPQHF. The V and J genes are TRBV14 and TRBJ1-5; possible D gene TRBD1, 6 bases. The germline V gene has CDR1 SGHDN and CDR2 FVKESK. The CDR3 sequence is 12 residues long.